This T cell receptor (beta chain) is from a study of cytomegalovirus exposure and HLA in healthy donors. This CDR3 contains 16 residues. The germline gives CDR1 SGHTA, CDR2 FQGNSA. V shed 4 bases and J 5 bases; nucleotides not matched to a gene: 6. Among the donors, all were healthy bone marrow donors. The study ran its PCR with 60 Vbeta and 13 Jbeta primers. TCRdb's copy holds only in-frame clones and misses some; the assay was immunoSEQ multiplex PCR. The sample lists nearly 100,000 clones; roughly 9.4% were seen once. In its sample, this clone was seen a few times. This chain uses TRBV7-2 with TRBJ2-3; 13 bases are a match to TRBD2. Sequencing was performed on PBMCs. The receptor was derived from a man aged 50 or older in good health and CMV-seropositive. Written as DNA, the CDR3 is TGTGCCAGCAGCTCAGTTCGGACTAGCGGGAGAGATACGCAGTATTTT. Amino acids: CASSSVRTSGRDTQYF.